This T cell receptor (beta chain) was captured in a study of cytomegalovirus exposure and HLA in healthy donors. On the study more broadly: Earlier sequencing of 150 million to 200 million T cells yielded nearly 120 million unique TCR beta sequences. An early release of data contained about 85 million unique TCRs, which came from HLA-typed donors. Study-wide points: When analyzed later, a missense DCLRE1C variant was found to be linked to TCR beta V- and J-gene trimming. Most TCRs appeared rarely, but some public TCRs recurred in many donors.

Points on this clone: Its target is unknown.

Germline lookup yields CDR1 MNHEY and CDR2 SMNVEV (reference sequence). CDR3 length equals 16 residues. The ends were cut back, 2 bases at V and 7 bases at J, with 17 bases in the middle. PCR involved 60 Vbeta and 13 Jbeta primers. TCRdb's table, derived via immunoSEQ multiplex PCR, lists solely in-frame clones and lacks some. Of about 200,000 clones listed, approximately 80% are singletons. The TCR originated in a man aged 30 to 45 in good health and CMV-seronegative. The chain joins TRBV27 to TRBJ1-4, with TRBD1 as a possible D gene (6 bases). Sequences were obtained from PBMCs. The CDR3 protein is CASSLNRGRGTEKLFF. The CDR3 DNA reads TGTGCCAGCAGTTTAAATCGGGGGCGGGGGACTGAAAAACTGTTTTTT. Using reference TRBV27 and TRBJ1-4 for the parts outside the CDR3, the full variable domain is EAQVTQNPRYLITVTGKKLTVTCSQNMNHEYMSWYRQDPGLGLRQIYYSMNVEVTDKGDVPEGYKVSRKEKRNFPLILESPSPNQTSLYFCASSLNRGRGTEKLFFGSGTQLSVL.